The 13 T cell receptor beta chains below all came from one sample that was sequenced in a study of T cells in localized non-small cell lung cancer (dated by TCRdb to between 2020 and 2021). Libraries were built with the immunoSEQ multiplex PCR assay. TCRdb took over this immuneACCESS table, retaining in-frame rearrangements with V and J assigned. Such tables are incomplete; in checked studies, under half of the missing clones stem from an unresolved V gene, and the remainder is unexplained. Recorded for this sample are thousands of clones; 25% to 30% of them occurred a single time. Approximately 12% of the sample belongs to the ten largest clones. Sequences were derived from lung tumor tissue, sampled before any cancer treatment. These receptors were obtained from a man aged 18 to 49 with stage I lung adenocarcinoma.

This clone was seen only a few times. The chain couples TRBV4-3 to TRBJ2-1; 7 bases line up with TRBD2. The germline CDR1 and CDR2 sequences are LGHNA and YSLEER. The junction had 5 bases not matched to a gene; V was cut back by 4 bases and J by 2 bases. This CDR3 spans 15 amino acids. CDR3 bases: TGCGCCAGCAGCCCCGGGGGGTTCCCCTACAATGAGCAGTTCTTC. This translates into CASSPGGFPYNEQFF.

The CDR3 DNA reads as TGTGCCAGCAGTTACTCGAGGGTATTCATGAACACTGAAGCTTTCTTT. Residues: CASSYSRVFMNTEAFF. The chain couples TRBV6-8 to TRBJ1-1; D gene ambiguous. V lost 0 bases and J lost 0, with 11 bases in between. Germline assignment: CDR1 MNHGY and CDR2 SAAAGT. The CDR3 totals 16 residues.

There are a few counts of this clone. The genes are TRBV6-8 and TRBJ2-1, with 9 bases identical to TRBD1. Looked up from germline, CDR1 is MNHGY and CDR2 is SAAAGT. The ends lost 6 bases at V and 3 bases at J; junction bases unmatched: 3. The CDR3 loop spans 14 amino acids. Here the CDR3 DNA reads TGTGCCAGCAGCGGGACAGGGTTCTACAATGAGCAGTTCTTC. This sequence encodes CASSGTGFYNEQFF.

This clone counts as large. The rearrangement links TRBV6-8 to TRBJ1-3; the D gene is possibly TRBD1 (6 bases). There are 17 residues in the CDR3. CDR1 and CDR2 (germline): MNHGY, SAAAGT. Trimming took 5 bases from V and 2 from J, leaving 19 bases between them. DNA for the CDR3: TGTGCCAGCAGTGGCCCTTTAGGGGCAGGGGCTGGAAACACCATATATTTT. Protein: CASSGPLGAGAGNTIYF.

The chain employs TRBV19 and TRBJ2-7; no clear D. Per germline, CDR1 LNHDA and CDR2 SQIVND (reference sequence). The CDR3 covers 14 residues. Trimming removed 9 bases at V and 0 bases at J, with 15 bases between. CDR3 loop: CASQPGGSSYEQYF. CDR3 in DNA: TGTGCCAGCCAGCCGGGCGGCTCCTCCTACGAGCAGTACTTC.

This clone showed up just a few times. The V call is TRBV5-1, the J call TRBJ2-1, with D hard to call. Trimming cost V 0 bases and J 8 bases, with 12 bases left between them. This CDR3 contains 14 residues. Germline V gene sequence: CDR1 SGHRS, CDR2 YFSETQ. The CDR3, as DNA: TGCGCCAGCAGCTTGGGAAGGGTTCTAGATGAGCAGTTCTTC. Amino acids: CASSLGRVLDEQFF.

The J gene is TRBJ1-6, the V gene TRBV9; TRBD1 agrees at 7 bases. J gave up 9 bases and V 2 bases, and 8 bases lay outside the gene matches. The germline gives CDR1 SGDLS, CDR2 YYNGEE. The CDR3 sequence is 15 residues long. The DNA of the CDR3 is TGTGCCAGCAGCGTGGCAGGGGGTAGTATTTCACCCCTCCACTTT. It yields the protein CASSVAGGSISPLHF. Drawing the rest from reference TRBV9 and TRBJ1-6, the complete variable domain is DSGVTQTPKHLITATGQRVTLRCSPRSGDLSVYWYQQSLDQGLQFLIQYYNGEERAKGNILERFSAQQFPDLHSELNLSSLELGDSALYFCASSVAGGSISPLHFGNGTRLTVT.

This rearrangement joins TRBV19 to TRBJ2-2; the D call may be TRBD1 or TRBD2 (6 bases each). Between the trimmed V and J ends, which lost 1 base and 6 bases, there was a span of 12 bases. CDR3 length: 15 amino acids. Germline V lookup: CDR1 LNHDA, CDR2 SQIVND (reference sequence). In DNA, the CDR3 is TGTGCCAGTAGTATAGGGGGGGCAAGAGCCGGGGAGCTGTTTTTT. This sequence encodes CASSIGGARAGELFF.

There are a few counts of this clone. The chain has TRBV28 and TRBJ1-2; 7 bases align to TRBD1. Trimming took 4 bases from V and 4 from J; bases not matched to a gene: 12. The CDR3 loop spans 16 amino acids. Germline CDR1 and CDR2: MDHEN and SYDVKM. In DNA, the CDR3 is TGTGCCAGCAGTTCAACGAGGGGGGACAGACTCTATGGCTACACCTTC. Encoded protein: CASSSTRGDRLYGYTF.

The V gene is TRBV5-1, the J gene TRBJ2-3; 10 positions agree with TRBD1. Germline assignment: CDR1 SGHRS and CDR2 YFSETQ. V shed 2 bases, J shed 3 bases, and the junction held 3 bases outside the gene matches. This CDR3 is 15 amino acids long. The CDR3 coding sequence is TGCGCCAGCAGCTTTGGACAGGGGGGAACAGATACGCAGTATTTT. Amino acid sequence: CASSFGQGGTDTQYF.

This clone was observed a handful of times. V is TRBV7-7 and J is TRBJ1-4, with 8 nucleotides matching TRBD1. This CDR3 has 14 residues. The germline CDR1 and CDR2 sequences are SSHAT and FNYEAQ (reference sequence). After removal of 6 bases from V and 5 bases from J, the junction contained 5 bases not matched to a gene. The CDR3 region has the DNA TGTGCCAGCAGGTCAGGGGGCGCGAATGAAAAACTGTTTTTT. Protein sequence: CASRSGGANEKLFF.

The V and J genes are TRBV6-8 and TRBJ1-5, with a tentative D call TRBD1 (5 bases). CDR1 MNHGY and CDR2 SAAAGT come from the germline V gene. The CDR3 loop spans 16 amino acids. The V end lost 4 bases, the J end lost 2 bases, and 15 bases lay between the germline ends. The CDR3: CASSSQGLAGNQPQHF. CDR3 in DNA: TGTGCCAGCAGTTCCCAGGGTCTGGCGGGCAATCAGCCCCAGCATTTT.

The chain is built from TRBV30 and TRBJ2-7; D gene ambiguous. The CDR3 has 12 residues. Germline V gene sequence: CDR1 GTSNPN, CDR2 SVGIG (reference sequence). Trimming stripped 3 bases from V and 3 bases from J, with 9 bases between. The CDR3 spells CAWSRVGYEQYF. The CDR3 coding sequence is TGTGCCTGGAGCCGTGTTGGCTACGAGCAGTACTTC.